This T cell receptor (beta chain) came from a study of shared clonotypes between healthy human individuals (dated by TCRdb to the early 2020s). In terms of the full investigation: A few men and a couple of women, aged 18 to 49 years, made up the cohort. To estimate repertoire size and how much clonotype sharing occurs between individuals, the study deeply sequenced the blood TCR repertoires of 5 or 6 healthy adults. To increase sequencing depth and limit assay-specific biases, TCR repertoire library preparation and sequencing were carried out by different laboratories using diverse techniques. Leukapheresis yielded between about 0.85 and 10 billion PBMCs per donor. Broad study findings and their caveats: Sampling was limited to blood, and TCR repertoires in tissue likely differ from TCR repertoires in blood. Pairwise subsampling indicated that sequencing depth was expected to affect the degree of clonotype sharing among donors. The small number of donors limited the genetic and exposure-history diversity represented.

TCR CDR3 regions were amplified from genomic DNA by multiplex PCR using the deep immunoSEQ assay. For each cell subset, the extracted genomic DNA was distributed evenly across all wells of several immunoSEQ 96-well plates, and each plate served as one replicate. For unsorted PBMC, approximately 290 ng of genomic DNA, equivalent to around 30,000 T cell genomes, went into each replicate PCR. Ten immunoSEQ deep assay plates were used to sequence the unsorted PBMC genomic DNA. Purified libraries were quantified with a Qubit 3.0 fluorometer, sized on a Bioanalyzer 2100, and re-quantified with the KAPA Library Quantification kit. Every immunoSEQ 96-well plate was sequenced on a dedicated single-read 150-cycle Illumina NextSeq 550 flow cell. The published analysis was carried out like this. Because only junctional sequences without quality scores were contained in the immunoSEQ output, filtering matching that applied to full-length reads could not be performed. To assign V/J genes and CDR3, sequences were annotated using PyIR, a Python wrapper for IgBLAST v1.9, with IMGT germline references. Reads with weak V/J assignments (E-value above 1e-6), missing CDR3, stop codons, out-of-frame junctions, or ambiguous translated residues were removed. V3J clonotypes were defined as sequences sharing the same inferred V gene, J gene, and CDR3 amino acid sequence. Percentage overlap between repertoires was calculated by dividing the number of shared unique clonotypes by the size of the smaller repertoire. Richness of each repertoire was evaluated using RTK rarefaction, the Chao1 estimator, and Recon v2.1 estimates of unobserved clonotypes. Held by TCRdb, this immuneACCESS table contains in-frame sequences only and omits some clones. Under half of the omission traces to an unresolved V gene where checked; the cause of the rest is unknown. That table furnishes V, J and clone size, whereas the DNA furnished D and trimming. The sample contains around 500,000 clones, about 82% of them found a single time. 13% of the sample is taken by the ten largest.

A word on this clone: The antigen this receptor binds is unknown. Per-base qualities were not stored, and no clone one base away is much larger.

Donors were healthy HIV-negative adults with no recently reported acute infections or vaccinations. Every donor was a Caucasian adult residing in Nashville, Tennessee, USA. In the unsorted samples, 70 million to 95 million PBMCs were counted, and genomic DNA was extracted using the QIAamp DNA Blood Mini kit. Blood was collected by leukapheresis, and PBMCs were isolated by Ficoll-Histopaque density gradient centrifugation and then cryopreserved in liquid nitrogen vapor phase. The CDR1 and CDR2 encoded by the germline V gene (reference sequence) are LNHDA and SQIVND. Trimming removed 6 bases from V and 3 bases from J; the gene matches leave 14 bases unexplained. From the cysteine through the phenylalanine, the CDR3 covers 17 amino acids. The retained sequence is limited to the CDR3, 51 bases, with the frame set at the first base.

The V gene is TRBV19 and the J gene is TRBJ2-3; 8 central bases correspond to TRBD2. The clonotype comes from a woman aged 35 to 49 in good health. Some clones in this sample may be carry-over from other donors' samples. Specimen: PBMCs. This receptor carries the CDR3 CASRRSGRGTSTDTQYF. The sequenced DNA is TGTGCCAGTAGACGGAGCGGGAGAGGGACTAGTACAGATACGCAGTATTTT.